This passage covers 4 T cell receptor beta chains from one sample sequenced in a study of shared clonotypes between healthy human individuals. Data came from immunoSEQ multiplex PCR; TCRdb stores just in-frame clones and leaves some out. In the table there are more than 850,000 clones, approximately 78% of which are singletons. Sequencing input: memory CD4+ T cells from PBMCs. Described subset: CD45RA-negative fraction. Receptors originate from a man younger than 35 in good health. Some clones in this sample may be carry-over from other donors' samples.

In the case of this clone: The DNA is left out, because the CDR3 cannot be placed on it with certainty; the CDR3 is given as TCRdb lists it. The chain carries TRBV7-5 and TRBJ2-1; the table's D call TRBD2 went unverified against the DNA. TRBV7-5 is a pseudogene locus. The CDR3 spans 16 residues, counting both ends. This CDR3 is CARSLDVGPGNNEQFF.

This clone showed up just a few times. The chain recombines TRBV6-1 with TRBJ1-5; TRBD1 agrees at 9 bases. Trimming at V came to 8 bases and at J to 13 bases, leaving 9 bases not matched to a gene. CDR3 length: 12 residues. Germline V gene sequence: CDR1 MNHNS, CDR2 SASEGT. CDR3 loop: CASRDRDRDQHF. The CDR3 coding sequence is TGTGCCAGCCGGGACAGGGACCGTGATCAGCATTTT.

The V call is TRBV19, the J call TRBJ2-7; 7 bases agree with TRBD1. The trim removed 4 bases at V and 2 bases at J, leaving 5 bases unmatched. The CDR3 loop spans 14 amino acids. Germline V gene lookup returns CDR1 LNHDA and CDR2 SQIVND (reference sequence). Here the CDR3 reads CASSRQGAPYEQYF. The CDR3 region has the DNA TGTGCCAGTAGTAGACAGGGAGCTCCCTACGAGCAGTACTTC.

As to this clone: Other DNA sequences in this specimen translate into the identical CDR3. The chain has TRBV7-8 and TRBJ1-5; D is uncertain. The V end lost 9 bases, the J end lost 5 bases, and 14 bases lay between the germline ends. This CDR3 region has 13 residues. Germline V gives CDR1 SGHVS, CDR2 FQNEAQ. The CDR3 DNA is TGTGCCAGTTCGAGGGATCGGGATCAGCCCCAGCATTTT. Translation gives CASSRDRDQPQHF.